The T cell receptor beta chain described here comes from a study of response to subunit inactivated influenza vaccine. Worth noting for this clonotype: Its antigen remains unknown.

TCRdb reanalysed the RT-PCR reads using MiXCR and keeps one entry per CDR3 protein. The sample holds roughly 570,000 distinct CDR3 sequences, 14% seen once. The CDR3 has 13 residues. Germline assignment: CDR1 SGHTA and CDR2 FQGNSA. Trimming left V 7 bases short and J 11 bases short, with 20 bases between. Study results and limitations: Every seasonal influenza vaccination brings in few new T cells, the authors suggested.

The source material was PBMCs from blood, sampled less than 13 days after vaccination. The V gene is TRBV7-2, the J gene TRBJ1-1; TRBD1 is a possible D gene (6 bases). The sequence was obtained from a man aged 45-65 years who received an inactivated influenza vaccine. The DNA of the CDR3 is TGTGCCAGCACCGAATATGAGGGGGTCGGGGCTTTCTTT. This sequence encodes CASTEYEGVGAFF.